Listed here are 21 T cell receptor beta chains from one sample, sequenced in a study of identical twins. Via MiXCR, TCRdb re-called the 5' RACE reads, giving one row per CDR3 protein. The data show 1.5 million to 2 million distinct CDR3 sequences, around 29% seen once. Specimen: cord blood. Receptors were obtained from a newborn girl in good health.

A remark on this clonotype: The missing conserved phenylalanine or tryptophan at the end of this CDR3 makes a read error likely. The chain carries TRBV27 and TRBJ1-2; D gene unclear. The CDR3 has 14 residues. Trimming left V 2 bases short and J 2 bases short, with 9 bases between. Germline V lookup: CDR1 MNHEY, CDR2 SMNVEV (reference sequence). CDR3 coding DNA: TGTGCCAGCAGTTTACCCCGACGGAACTATGGCTACACCCTC. This translates into CASSLPRRNYGYTL.

In this sample, this clonotype turned up a few times. The CDR3 reads CASSRPDRGLNYGYTF. The CDR3 bases are TGTGCCAGCAGCCGTCCGGACCGGGGGCTAAACTATGGCTACACCTTC. The rearrangement joins TRBV21-1 to TRBJ1-2; the listed D gene, TRBD1, was not tested against the DNA. TRBV21-1 is given as a pseudogene. This CDR3 has 16 residues.

V is TRBV9 and J is TRBJ2-3; D is unclear. V was trimmed by 1 base and J by 4 bases, leaving 7 bases between them. This CDR3 is built from 13 residues. Germline V gene lookup returns CDR1 SGDLS and CDR2 YYNGEE. The DNA for the CDR3 is TGTGCCAGCAGCGTACAAAGGGCAGATACGCAGTATTTT. It translates to CASSVQRADTQYF.

V usage is TRBV28 and J usage is TRBJ2-7, with 9 bases lining up with TRBD1. The germline V gene encodes CDR1 MDHEN and CDR2 SYDVKM. This CDR3 has 14 amino acids. The V and J ends lost 7 bases and 4 bases, in that order; junction bases with no gene match: 8. CDR3 nucleotide sequence: TGTGCCAGCACCCAACAGGGGGCCCTTTACGAGCAGTACTTC. It codes for CASTQQGALYEQYF.

This clonotype has only a few counts. The chain has TRBV5-1 and TRBJ1-6; TRBD1 is a possible D gene (6 bases). Germline-derived CDR1 and CDR2 are SGHRS and YFSETQ. The germline V and J ends were trimmed by 3 bases and 8 bases, with 15 bases remaining between them. The CDR3 covers 15 residues. This CDR3 is CASSSRGEGDSPLHF. The CDR3 DNA sequence: TGCGCCAGCAGCTCAAGGGGGGAAGGAGATTCACCCCTCCACTTT.

The chain combines TRBV5-1 with TRBJ1-4; tentative D call: TRBD1 (6 bases). The germline gives CDR1 SGHRS, CDR2 YFSETQ. V was trimmed by 4 bases and J by 4 bases, leaving 11 bases between them. The length of the CDR3 is 14 residues. CDR3 sequence reads: CASSVRGINEKLFF. CDR3 in DNA: TGCGCCAGCAGCGTCAGGGGAATTAATGAAAAACTGTTTTTT.

Comment on this clonotype: A read error may be the cause here, since a much bigger clone is one base away. The V gene is TRBV11-2, the J gene TRBJ2-3; D uncertain. Trimming pared 2 bases from V and 4 bases from J, leaving 7 bases between. The CDR3 runs to 13 residues. Germline CDR1 is SGHAT and CDR2 is FQNNGV. CDR3 DNA: TGTGCCAGCAGCTTACGGACGGCAGATACGCAGTATTTT. It yields the protein CASSLRTADTQYF.

This clonotype turned up a few times. The chain couples TRBV27 to TRBJ2-3, with D unclear. The V end was cut by 1 base, the J end by 6 bases, with 8 bases between. The CDR3 has 13 amino acids. Germline-derived CDR1 and CDR2 are MNHEY and SMNVEV (reference sequence). CDR3 in DNA: TGTGCCAGCAGTTTATGGACCGGGGATACGCAGTATTTT. The encoded protein is CASSLWTGDTQYF.

This clonotype was seen more than once but under ten times. At one boundary the junction diverges from the germline segment, which might be a read error. V is TRBV29-1 and J is TRBJ1-2, with D possibly TRBD1 on 5 matching bases. Germline-derived CDR1 and CDR2 are SQVTM and ANQGSEA. CDR3 length: 11 amino acids. CDR3 region: CSVEPGYGCTF. The CDR3 DNA sequence: TGCAGCGTTGAACCAGGGTATGGCTGCACCTTC. Supplemented by reference TRBV29-1 and TRBJ1-2, the full variable domain reads SAVISQKPSRDICQRGTSLTIQCQVDSQVTMMFWYRQQPGQSLTLIATANQGSEATYESGFVIDKFPISRPNLTFSTLTVSNMSPEDSSIYLCSVEPGYGCTFGSGTRLTVV.

For this clonotype: Possible read error: a much larger clone is one base away. CDR3 bases: TGTGCCAGCCGCGTCAGGGTTTCCTACAATGAGCAGTACTTC. It is translated as CASRVRVSYNEQYF. The rearrangement uses TRBV12-3 or TRBV12-4 and TRBJ2-1, with D perhaps matching TRBD1 (5 bases). The DNA matches TRBJ2-7 better at its end, which makes the J call doubtful. This CDR3 has 14 residues.

In its sample, this clonotype was seen a few times. The chain carries TRBV28 and TRBJ1-6; D is possibly TRBD1 (6 bases). Trimming removed 6 bases at V and 6 bases at J, with 12 bases between. The CDR3 loop spans 14 amino acids. Germline CDR1 is MDHEN and CDR2 is SYDVKM. The CDR3 region is CASRGHGTNSPLHF. The CDR3, as DNA: TGTGCCAGCAGGGGACACGGGACTAATTCACCCCTCCACTTT.

To note about this clonotype: A much larger clone lies a single base off, so this may be a read error. V and J are TRBV29-1 and TRBJ2-5, with D possibly being TRBD1 (6 bases). The CDR3 length is 12 residues. The germline V gene has CDR1 SQVTM and CDR2 ANQGSEA. CDR3 protein: CSVEGAEETRYF. DNA of the CDR3: TGCAGCGTTGAGGGGGCAGAGGAGACCCGGTACTTC.

In this sample, this clonotype turned up a few times. The V gene is TRBV6-6, the J gene TRBJ2-1, with no clear D. Germline V gene sequence: CDR1 MNHNY, CDR2 SVGAGI (reference sequence). The CDR3 sequence is 11 residues long. Trimming removed 8 bases at V and 6 bases at J, with 8 bases between. The CDR3 DNA is TGTGCCAGCCGAGGCGTCAATGAGCAGTTCTTC. Its protein is CASRGVNEQFF.

V and J are TRBV29-1 and TRBJ1-1, with a tentative D call TRBD1 (6 bases). CDR1 is SQVTM and CDR2 is ANQGSEA in the germline V gene. Trimming cost V 7 bases and J 1 base, with 16 bases left between them. This CDR3 region has 14 residues. CDR3 sequence reads: CSGQRRGGNTEAFF. The DNA for the CDR3 is TGCAGCGGCCAAAGAAGGGGGGGGAACACTGAAGCTTTCTTT.

J is TRBJ2-3 and V is TRBV2; no reliable D call. The V end was cut by 3 bases, the J end by 0 bases, with 10 bases between. The CDR3 has 15 residues. Germline V gene lookup returns CDR1 SNHLY and CDR2 FYNNEI. The CDR3 spells CASSEGSPSTDTQYF. CDR3 nucleotide sequence: TGTGCCAGCAGTGAGGGTAGCCCTAGCACAGATACGCAGTATTTT.

This chain links TRBV25-1 with TRBJ2-1; 10 bases map to TRBD1. CDR1 MGHDK and CDR2 SYGVNS come from the germline V gene. Trimming cost V 6 bases and J 7 bases; bases outside gene matches: 9. The CDR3 has 15 residues. The CDR3 bases are TGTGCCAGCAGCCCCGGACAGGGGGTTCGGAATGAGCAGTTCTTC. Protein product: CASSPGQGVRNEQFF.

There are many counts of this clonotype. V is TRBV3-1 and J is TRBJ2-3, with 7 bases that match TRBD2. CDR3 length: 15 amino acids. In germline, CDR1 is LGHDT, CDR2 YNNKEL (reference sequence). With V trimmed by 6 bases and J by 3 bases, 9 bases remained unmatched. CDR3 loop: CASSPSGARTDTQYF. The CDR3 DNA follows: TGTGCCAGCAGTCCCAGCGGGGCGCGTACAGATACGCAGTATTTT.

This clonotype was seen just once. The chain couples TRBV25-1 to TRBJ2-1; D gene ambiguous. Trimming pared 4 bases from V and 10 bases from J, leaving 11 bases between. The CDR3 sequence is 12 residues long. CDR1 and CDR2 (germline): MGHDK, SYGVNS. The CDR3 reads CASSAHLYEQFF. The DNA for the CDR3 is TGTGCCAGCAGTGCCCACCTTTACGAGCAGTTCTTC.

This clonotype was counted a few times. The chain combines TRBV6-2 or TRBV6-3 with TRBJ2-1; 9 bases are a match to TRBD1. The germline CDR1 and CDR2 sequences are MNHEY and SVGEGT. This CDR3 is built from 14 residues. Losses at the gene ends were 2 bases for V and 6 bases for J; bases not matched to a gene: 2. CDR3 DNA: TGTGCCAGCAGTTACCCGACAGGGGGCAATGAGCAGTTCTTC. The encoded protein is CASSYPTGGNEQFF.

This clonotype has just a few counts. The chain is built from TRBV4-2 and TRBJ2-1, with D possibly TRBD2 on 6 matching bases. The DNA matches TRBJ2-7 better at its end, which makes the J call doubtful. The CDR3 totals 17 residues. Germline CDR1 is LGHNA and CDR2 is YNFKEQ. This chain's CDR3 is CASSPTGSPSSYNEQYF. The CDR3 bases are TGTGCCAGCAGCCCCACCGGGAGCCCGAGCTCCTACAATGAGCAGTACTTC.

V and J are TRBV10-1 and TRBJ2-7; D is perhaps TRBD1 (6 bases). V dropped 6 bases and J dropped 7 bases, with 16 bases sitting between them. Germline-derived CDR1 and CDR2 are WNHNN and SYGVQD (reference sequence). The CDR3 consists of 13 residues. The CDR3 sequence: CASSFGQINEQYF. The CDR3 DNA is TGCGCCAGCAGCTTCGGACAGATTAATGAGCAGTACTTC.